This record looks at one T cell receptor (beta chain) sequence and its context. These data are taken from a study of human T cells and chemical hapten exposure. The time point here: patch test 3, about 24 weeks after DPC sensitization. The sample's treatment: therapeutic diphenylcyclopropenone sensitization with weekly scalp DPC. Extraction yielded total RNA from whole blood (unfractionated). TCRdb processed the RACE reads anew with MiXCR; each CDR3 protein has one entry. The sample has 30,000 to 40,000 distinct CDR3 sequences; roughly 13% are singletons. CDR3 size: 10 residues. Between the trimmed V and J ends, which lost 2 bases and 8 bases, there was a span of 1 base. Germline V CDR1 and CDR2: MNHNY, SVGAGI (reference sequence).

This TCR was sampled from a woman aged 40 to 49 with alopecia areata. Some clones in this sample may be carry-over from other donors' samples. The rearrangement uses TRBV6-6 and TRBJ2-1; D is undetermined. The source was whole blood, collected in connection with sensitization to the hapten diphenylcyclopropenone (DPC). CDR3 protein: CASSYDEQFF. CDR3 DNA sequence: TGTGCCAGCAGTTACGATGAGCAGTTCTTC.